This section outlines one T cell receptor (beta chain) sequence together with its context. Its antigen is still unknown. Base quality data are lacking; no much larger clone is found one base away. This sample stems from a study of shared clonotypes between healthy human individuals (dated by TCRdb to 2020 to 2022). Some background on the complete study: The cohort comprised a couple of women and three men aged 18 to 49 years. Leukapheresis yielded between about 0.9 and 9 billion PBMCs per donor. Different laboratories and diverse techniques were used to prepare libraries and sequence TCR repertoires, to increase sequencing depth and limit assay-specific biases. For each donor, three plates each were used for CD4 naive and CD4 memory, two plates were used for CD8 naive, and one plate was used for CD8 memory. To estimate repertoire size and how much clonotype sharing occurs between individuals, the study deeply sequenced the blood TCR repertoires of several healthy adults. Beyond this particular receptor, the publication reports: When a handful of donors were compared, the shared fraction of clonotypes was 5% to 6.5% for naive CD4, about 4% for naive CD8, 2% to 2.5% for memory CD4, and under 0.5% for memory CD8. Estimated clonotype richness was generally larger for naive than for memory subsets. Based on pairwise subsampling, the degree of clonotype sharing among donors was expected to be affected by sequencing depth. Sampling was restricted to blood, and TCR repertoires in tissues likely differ from the TCR repertoires found in blood. Even with the large sequencing depth, rarefaction of the sorted-subset datasets indicated that sequencing was incomplete. Compared with non-shared clonotypes, the clonotypes found in all four sorted-subset donors had higher generation probabilities. Because the study included a small number of donors, the genetic and exposure-history diversity represented was limited.

V has 8 bases trimmed and J has 3 bases trimmed; junction bases matching no gene number 10. The CDR3 holds 14 amino acids from the cysteine to the phenylalanine. Left in the record is the CDR3 DNA by itself, 42 bases read in frame from the first base. Sequences SNHLY (CDR1) and FYNNEI (CDR2) are obtained from the germline V gene. Healthy HIV-negative adults with no recently reported acute infections or vaccinations were included as donors. Every donor was a Caucasian adult living in Nashville, Tennessee, USA. Magnetic negative selection was used to enrich CD4+ T cells, after which naive cells were positively selected on CD45RA and the negative fraction became the memory subset. Blood was obtained by leukapheresis, after which PBMCs were separated by Ficoll-Histopaque density gradient centrifugation and cryopreserved in liquid nitrogen vapor phase. Analytical flow cytometry was used to check the purity and quantity of every magnetically sorted T cell population. From each sorted fraction, genomic DNA was isolated and quantified by UV absorbance on a Nanodrop 2000c.

Using the deep immunoSEQ assay, multiplex PCR amplified TCR CDR3 regions from genomic DNA. For each cell subset, the extracted genomic DNA was distributed evenly across all wells of several immunoSEQ 96-well plates, and each plate served as one replicate. For sorted subsets, each replicate PCR was loaded with about 0.2 ug genomic DNA, equivalent to about 30,000 T cell genomes. The purified libraries were quantified using a Qubit 3.0 fluorometer, sized with a Bioanalyzer 2100, and then quantified again using the KAPA Library Quantification kit. A separate single-read 150-cycle Illumina NextSeq 550 flow cell was used to sequence each immunoSEQ 96-well plate. In the original analysis: Because only junctional sequences without quality scores were contained in the immunoSEQ output, filtering matching that applied to full-length reads could not be performed. To assign V/J genes and CDR3, sequences were annotated against IMGT germline references using PyIR, a Python wrapper for IgBLAST v1.9. Any read was removed if the V/J assignment was weak (E-value above 1e-6), the CDR3 was missing, or the read contained stop codons, out-of-frame junctions, or ambiguous translated residues. V3J clonotypes were defined as sequences sharing the same inferred V gene, J gene, and CDR3 amino acid sequence. The percentage overlap between two repertoires was calculated by dividing the number of shared unique clonotypes by the size of the smaller repertoire. Repertoire richness was assessed with RTK rarefaction, the Chao1 estimator, and Recon v2.1 estimates of unobserved clonotypes. OLGA was used to compute generation probabilities for all TCRbeta clonotypes that the gDNA method yielded from a handful of donors. The clones in this table, taken by TCRdb from immuneACCESS, are in-frame only. Not every clone is retained; where verified, under half of the shortfall comes from an unresolved V gene, and the cause of the rest is unknown. The D gene and trimming were derived from the DNA, and the V and J assignments and clone size from that table. The sample includes about 2 million clones, with 90% to 95% observed a single time. The ten most abundant clones make up 0.1% to 0.15% of the sample.

Source material: naive CD4+ T cells sorted from blood. This specimen's cell subset or site label, per the study, means: CD45RA+ positively selected. The sequence derives from a man between 18 and 29 years old in good health. The V and J genes are TRBV2 and TRBJ2-7; 7 middle bases align to TRBD1. The DNA is TGTGCCAGCGGTAAGACAGGGTCGGACTACGAGCAGTACTTC. It is translated as CASGKTGSDYEQYF.